These 25 T cell receptor beta chains share one sample of origin, sequenced in a study of cytomegalovirus exposure and HLA in healthy donors. Use of 60 Vbeta and 13 Jbeta primers characterized the PCR. Libraries were prepared by immunoSEQ multiplex PCR; TCRdb keeps only in-frame clonotypes and omits some of them. Recorded here are 110,000 to 150,000 clones; the top ten clones represent approximately 1%. Sample: PBMCs. Every receptor here comes from a male donor in good health and CMV-seronegative.

V gene TRBV7-6 combines with J gene TRBJ1-1; no clear D. This CDR3 has 13 amino acids. Deletions cut 7 bases from V and 5 bases from J, with 14 bases between. The germline gives CDR1 SGHVS, CDR2 FNYEAQ. Here the CDR3 DNA reads TGTGCCAGCACCCTCTCGGGTGGGACTGAAGCTTTCTTT. It is translated as CASTLSGGTEAFF.

The chain uses TRBV15 and TRBJ1-6, with D perhaps matching TRBD1 (6 bases). The germline gives CDR1 LNHNV, CDR2 YYDKDF (reference sequence). V dropped 5 bases and J dropped 7 bases, with 18 bases sitting between them. The CDR3 is 16 residues long. The CDR3 nucleotides read TGTGCCACCAGCCAAGACAGGTCCATTACCAATTCACCCCTCCACTTT. It yields the protein CATSQDRSITNSPLHF. The whole variable domain, filled in from reference TRBV15 and TRBJ1-6, reads DAMVIQNPRYQVTQFGKPVTLSCSQTLNHNVMYWYQQKSSQAPKLLFHYYDKDFNNEADTPDNFQSRRPNTSFCFLDIRSPGLGDTAMYLCATSQDRSITNSPLHFGNGTRLTVT.

This sequence joins TRBV5-1 and TRBJ2-7; 8 bases fit TRBD1. The CDR3 length is 14 residues. J was trimmed by 3 bases and V by 0 bases; bases with no gene match: 2. Looked up from germline, CDR1 is SGHRS and CDR2 is YFSETQ. CDR3 DNA: TGCGCCAGCAGCTTGGAAGGGACAGGCTACGAGCAGTACTTC. Its protein is CASSLEGTGYEQYF.

The V gene is TRBV7-2, the J gene TRBJ2-3; possible D gene TRBD2, 6 bases. V was clipped by 4 bases and J by 1 base, with 12 bases between them. This CDR3 comprises 15 residues. Germline V gene lookup returns CDR1 SGHTA and CDR2 FQGNSA. This CDR3 is CASSSGRGGTDTQYF. CDR3 nucleotides: TGTGCCAGCAGCTCGGGGCGGGGAGGCACAGATACGCAGTATTTT.

The CDR3 DNA is TGTGCCAGCTCCCCTACGAACACTGAAGCTTTCTTT. Its protein is CASSPTNTEAFF. V and J are TRBV18 and TRBJ1-1; D unresolved. V lost 6 bases and J 1 base, leaving 6 bases between the germline ends. The germline CDR1 and CDR2 sequences are KGHSH and LQKENI. The CDR3 extends over 12 amino acids. Complete variable domain (other parts from reference TRBV18 and TRBJ1-1): NAGVMQNPRHLVRRRGQEARLRCSPMKGHSHVYWYRQLPEEGLKFMVYLQKENIIDESGMPKERFSAEFPKEGPSILRIQQVVRGDSAAYFCASSPTNTEAFFGQGTRLTVV.

The chain is built from TRBV19 and TRBJ1-5; tentative D call: TRBD1 (5 bases). CDR3 size: 15 residues. CDR1 LNHDA and CDR2 SQIVND come from the germline V gene (reference sequence). The V gene lost 3 bases and the J gene lost 6 bases, with 15 bases spanning the gap. The CDR3 loop reads CASSIDPGYGQPQHF. In DNA form, the CDR3 reads TGTGCCAGTAGTATTGACCCAGGGTATGGTCAGCCCCAGCATTTT.

The rearrangement joins TRBV12-5 to TRBJ1-1; maybe TRBD1 (6 bases). Germline CDR1 and CDR2: LGHNT and FRNRAP. V lost 6 bases and J 3 bases, leaving 8 bases between the germline ends. The CDR3 spans 12 residues. The CDR3 region is CASGAGDTEAFF. CDR3 bases: TGTGCTAGTGGGGCAGGGGACACTGAAGCTTTCTTT.

The chain has TRBV5-1 and TRBJ2-7; 7 nucleotides match TRBD1. There are 13 residues in the CDR3. V shed 7 bases, J shed 2 bases, and the junction held 6 bases outside the gene matches. Germline V CDR1 and CDR2: SGHRS, YFSETQ. CDR3 sequence (DNA): TGCGCCAGCGGCCGGGACAGAACCTACGAGCAGTACTTC. Residues: CASGRDRTYEQYF.

This chain uses TRBV7-2 with TRBJ2-5, with no clear D. The CDR3 runs 13 residues. The V end lost 3 bases, the J end lost 2 bases, and 7 bases lay between the germline ends. Germline CDR1 and CDR2: SGHTA and FQGNSA. CDR3 loop: CASSFGRQETQYF. CDR3 coding DNA: TGTGCCAGCAGCTTTGGCAGGCAAGAGACCCAGTACTTC.

The J gene is TRBJ2-2, the V gene TRBV30, with a possible D match to TRBD1 (6 bases). V was pared by 4 bases and J by 8 bases, with 11 bases between. The germline V gene has CDR1 GTSNPN and CDR2 SVGIG (reference sequence). The CDR3 loop spans 12 amino acids. This CDR3 reads CAWKGESGELFF. CDR3 in DNA: TGTGCCTGGAAGGGGGAAAGTGGGGAGCTGTTTTTT.

The rearrangement joins TRBV6-6 to TRBJ1-2; D is perhaps TRBD1 (6 bases). CDR1 MNHNY and CDR2 SVGAGI come from the germline V gene (reference sequence). V was cut by 2 bases and J by 6 bases, with 19 bases left in between. The CDR3 runs to 16 residues. In DNA, the CDR3 is TGTGCCAGCAGTTACCCTCTTATACAGGGAGAGGATGGCTACACCTTC. Protein sequence: CASSYPLIQGEDGYTF.

This chain connects TRBV19 to TRBJ1-1; D gene ambiguous. Looked up from germline, CDR1 is LNHDA and CDR2 is SQIVND (reference sequence). CDR3 length equals 12 residues. V was clipped by 5 bases and J by 5 bases, with 9 bases between them. The CDR3 sequence is CASSAGWTEAFF. Here the CDR3 DNA reads TGTGCCAGTAGTGCGGGGTGGACTGAAGCTTTCTTT.

This rearrangement joins TRBV7-6 to TRBJ2-1, with a weak D call TRBD1 (6 bases). Germline V gene sequence: CDR1 SGHVS, CDR2 FNYEAQ. Trimming left V 4 bases short and J 1 base short, with 8 bases between. The CDR3 is 14 amino acids. The CDR3 coding sequence is TGTGCCAGCAGCTGGGGGCTATCCTACAATGAGCAGTTCTTC. It encodes CASSWGLSYNEQFF.

The chain carries TRBV19 and TRBJ1-2; 8 nucleotides align to TRBD1. The germline V gene encodes CDR1 LNHDA and CDR2 SQIVND (reference sequence). The CDR3 totals 14 residues. J gave up 7 bases and V 4 bases, and 8 bases lay outside the gene matches. The CDR3 is CASSTRQGRGGYTF. As DNA, the CDR3 is TGTGCCAGTAGTACCAGACAGGGGAGGGGTGGCTACACCTTC.

The chain employs TRBV7-9 and TRBJ2-2; D may be TRBD1 (5 bases). The CDR3 totals 16 residues. Trimming removed 8 bases from V and 3 bases from J, with 19 bases in between. Germline V CDR1 and CDR2: SEHNR, FQNEAQ (reference sequence). The CDR3 DNA reads TGTGCCAGCGGTCTGCCATGGGGCTTTGACACCGGGGAGCTGTTTTTT. Its translation: CASGLPWGFDTGELFF.

This chain joins TRBV5-8 and TRBJ1-4; D perhaps matches TRBD1 (5 bases). Germline V CDR1 and CDR2: SGHTS, YDEGEE. This CDR3 comprises 16 residues. With 7 bases removed from V and 8 bases from J, the gap between germline ends came to 24 bases. CDR3 protein: CASVNSLHQGGEKLFF. The CDR3 coding sequence is TGTGCCAGCGTAAACTCCCTACACCAGGGAGGGGAAAAACTGTTTTTT.

DNA of the CDR3: TGTGCCAGCAGTTACCTTAGAGCAGATACGCAGTATTTT. This translates into CASSYLRADTQYF. The chain is built from TRBV6-5 and TRBJ2-3; D remains ambiguous. The V end lost 2 bases, the J end lost 4 bases, and 7 bases lay between the germline ends. The CDR3 is 13 amino acids. CDR1 MNHEY and CDR2 SVGAGI come from the germline V gene.

The gene calls are TRBV27 and TRBJ2-7; 9 nucleotides match TRBD2. Per germline, CDR1 MNHEY and CDR2 SMNVEV (reference sequence). This CDR3 region has 14 residues. The V and J ends lost 3 bases and 7 bases, in that order; junction bases with no gene match: 7. The CDR3 sequence is CASSFIAGVGEQYF. The CDR3 DNA follows: TGTGCCAGCAGTTTCATAGCGGGAGTGGGAGAGCAGTACTTC.

V usage is TRBV18 and J usage is TRBJ1-1; unclear D gene. This CDR3 comprises 15 residues. V lost 5 bases, J lost 3 bases, and 16 bases lay in between. The germline CDR1 and CDR2 sequences are KGHSH and LQKENI. The CDR3: CASSRLGSPDTEAFF. The CDR3 DNA is TGTGCCAGCTCAAGGTTGGGCAGCCCGGACACTGAAGCTTTCTTT.

V gene TRBV7-9 combines with J gene TRBJ2-7; 7 bases fit TRBD2. The germline V gene encodes CDR1 SEHNR and CDR2 FQNEAQ (reference sequence). The CDR3 totals 13 residues. V gave up 5 bases and J gave up 3 bases; unmatched junction bases: 4. The CDR3 here is CASSGGEDYEQYF. The CDR3 DNA reads TGTGCCAGCAGCGGGGGGGAGGACTACGAGCAGTACTTC.

The V gene is TRBV25-1, the J gene TRBJ2-1, with TRBD2 identical over 11 bases. The CDR3 is 14 residues long. Unmatched junction bases numbered 0, after V lost 2 bases and J lost 6 bases. Germline V gene lookup returns CDR1 MGHDK and CDR2 SYGVNS. The CDR3 coding sequence is TGTGCCAGCAGTGAACTAGCGGGGGGCAATGAGCAGTTCTTC. Protein sequence: CASSELAGGNEQFF.

This chain uses TRBV9 with TRBJ2-7, with D possibly matching TRBD1 (6 bases). The V gene's germline CDR1 is SGDLS and CDR2 YYNGEE. Deletions cut 3 bases from V and 6 bases from J, with 13 bases between. The CDR3 has 13 amino acids. CDR3 sequence reads: CASSAGTTTEQYF. DNA for the CDR3: TGTGCCAGCAGCGCCGGGACAACCACCGAGCAGTACTTC.

The chain uses TRBV19 and TRBJ1-5, with a weak D call TRBD1 (5 bases). V gave up 6 bases and J gave up 1 base, with 13 bases separating them. Germline loops: CDR1 LNHDA, CDR2 SQIVND (reference sequence). CDR3 length equals 15 residues. DNA of the CDR3: TGTGCCAGTAGAGGGGAGGGGCCGAGCAATCAGCCCCAGCATTTT. Protein product: CASRGEGPSNQPQHF.

V gene TRBV15 combines with J gene TRBJ2-5; D is possibly TRBD1 (6 bases). In germline, CDR1 is LNHNV, CDR2 YYDKDF (reference sequence). V dropped 5 bases and J dropped 1 base, with 11 bases sitting between them. This CDR3 spans 14 amino acids. DNA for the CDR3: TGTGCCACCAGCCCCTGGACAGTCCAAGAGACCCAGTACTTC. Amino acid sequence: CATSPWTVQETQYF.

The chain has TRBV14 and TRBJ2-5, with 8 bases aligning to TRBD1. CDR3 length: 15 amino acids. With 2 bases clipped from V and 5 bases from J, the junction kept 7 bases outside the gene matches. The germline CDR1 and CDR2 sequences are SGHDN and FVKESK. Here the CDR3 DNA reads TGTGCCAGCAGCCAAATAGACAGGGGACACGAGACCCAGTACTTC. Its protein is CASSQIDRGHETQYF. Looking up the rest from reference TRBV14 and TRBJ2-5 gives the full variable domain: EAGVTQFPSHSVIEKGQTVTLRCDPISGHDNLYWYRRVMGKEIKFLLHFVKESKQDESGMPNNRFLAERTGGTYSTLKVQPAELEDSGVYFCASSQIDRGHETQYFGPGTRLLVL.